This T cell receptor (beta chain) comes out of a study of T-cell memory formation after mild COVID-19. Study observations and caveats: Contracting CD8+ clones were enriched in EMRA, CD4+ mainly in CM and EM.

This CDR3 is built from 15 residues. CDR1 is MNHEY, CDR2 SVGAGI, per germline. V trimming: 4 bases; J trimming: 7 bases; junction bases outside the gene matches: 12. The authors produced TCR alpha and TCR beta cDNA libraries with sample barcodes and UMIs by 5'RACE using constant-segment primers. Via MiXCR, TCRdb re-called the 5' RACE reads, giving one row per CDR3 protein. The data hold 200,000 to 300,000 distinct CDR3 sequences, with 16% observed a single time. A word on this clonotype: Its cognate antigen is unknown.

The V call is TRBV6-5, the J call TRBJ1-2; 7 nucleotides line up with TRBD1. The specimen sequenced was PBMCs or a T cell subset sorted from them (not recorded which). The sequence was obtained from a man younger than 35 who had mild COVID-19 (a few samples of this study predate the infection). Cell type and time point are not known. CDR3 nucleotides: TGTGCCAGCAGTTCAGCCAGTAGGACAGGAAGTGGCTACACCTTC. It yields the protein CASSSASRTGSGYTF.